This T cell receptor (beta chain) is drawn from a study of identical twins. The study's findings and limits: One should note that invariant MAIT and iNKT cells could partly confound zero-insertion analyses.

A note on this clonotype: What it binds is not known.

One entry per CDR3 protein results from TCRdb running MiXCR on the 5' RACE reads. Counted here are under 800,000 distinct CDR3 sequences, around 20% occurring once; the ten biggest clones make up roughly 4.3%. This sample also appeared in a second study, on T cells expressing NK-cell markers.

Sequencing was done on a sample of PBMCs. The clonotype was recovered from a woman between 18 and 29 years old in good health.

The CDR3 nucleotides read TGTGCCAGCAGTTTAGCGCCACAGGGGTATATCAATGAGCAGTTCTTC. This encodes CASSLAPQGYINEQFF. The V and J genes are TRBV12-3 or TRBV12-4 and TRBJ2-1; 7 bases line up with TRBD1. CDR3 length: 16 residues. Germline trimming cut 0 bases from V and 6 bases from J; bases unmatched to any gene: 8.